This paragraph covers one T cell receptor beta chain sequence. Its antigen is not identified. RNA transcripts served as the template for amplifying TCR beta CDR3 regions. In the first-round RT-PCR of the TCR CDR3, the HTBI primer set was used. TCRdb re-called the multiplex PCR reads with MiXCR, one entry per CDR3 protein. The profile shows more than 500,000 distinct CDR3 sequences, 35% to 50% of them singletons. This sample is drawn from a study of T cells in Graves' hyperthyroidism and ophthalmopathy. Study conclusions and caveats: In the blood, most expanded thyroid clonotypes above 0.001 appeared as well.

The germline V gene encodes CDR1 GTSNPN and CDR2 SVGIG (reference sequence). The CDR3 is 13 amino acids. Trimming removed 0 bases from V and 4 bases from J, with 4 bases in between. Source material: peripheral blood or thyroid tissue (not recorded which). The receptor was isolated from an adult woman with Graves' disease, either hyperthyroidism or ophthalmopathy (not recorded which). V and J are TRBV30 and TRBJ2-6; D is undetermined. CDR3 residues: CAWSVSGANVLTF. The CDR3 DNA follows: TGTGCCTGGAGTGTAAGCGGGGCCAACGTCCTGACTTTC.